The 27 T cell receptor beta chains listed next were all sequenced from one sample in a study of cytomegalovirus exposure and HLA in healthy donors. Researchers ran the PCR with 60 Vbeta and 13 Jbeta primers. Sequencing was performed with immunoSEQ multiplex PCR; in TCRdb, only in-frame clones are kept and a portion is missing. The sample yields approximately 100,000 clones, 65% to 80% seen once. Sequences were obtained from PBMCs. The receptors were gathered from a woman aged 40 to 50 in good health and CMV-seronegative.

The chain employs TRBV28 and TRBJ1-1; unclear D gene. From germline, CDR1 is MDHEN and CDR2 SYDVKM. This CDR3 has 15 residues. V lost 3 bases to trimming and J lost 3 bases, with 14 bases between them. The CDR3 region is CASSFPPRWDTEAFF. The DNA of the CDR3 is TGTGCCAGCAGTTTCCCCCCGAGGTGGGACACTGAAGCTTTCTTT.

A few counts support this clone. The V and J genes are TRBV7-2 and TRBJ2-7, with TRBD2 matching 10 bases. V shed 5 bases and J 4 bases; nucleotides not matched to a gene: 8. The CDR3 sequence is 15 residues long. Germline CDR1 and CDR2: SGHTA and FQGNSA. The CDR3 coding sequence is TGTGCCAGCAGCCCAGGACTAGCGGAGACTTACGAGCAGTACTTC. Protein: CASSPGLAETYEQYF. The full variable domain, its missing parts supplied by reference TRBV7-2 and TRBJ2-7, is GAGVSQSPSNKVTEKGKDVELRCDPISGHTALYWYRQSLGQGLEFLIYFQGNSAPDKSGLPSDRFSAERTGGSVSTLTIQRTQQEDSAVYLCASSPGLAETYEQYFGPGTRLTVT.

V gene TRBV7-2 combines with J gene TRBJ2-1; possibly TRBD2 for D (5 bases). V was cut by 2 bases and J by 3 bases, with 11 bases left in between. Germline V gene lookup returns CDR1 SGHTA and CDR2 FQGNSA. The CDR3 consists of 15 residues. In DNA form, the CDR3 reads TGTGCCAGCAGCTTAAGCAGCGGCCTCTACAATGAGCAGTTCTTC. It codes for CASSLSSGLYNEQFF.

The chain couples TRBV19 to TRBJ1-1; the D gene is possibly TRBD1 (6 bases). Germline loops: CDR1 LNHDA, CDR2 SQIVND (reference sequence). The V gene lost 4 bases and the J gene lost 3 bases, with 15 bases spanning the gap. The CDR3 covers 15 residues. CDR3 sequence reads: CASSNEQGAHTEAFF. CDR3 DNA: TGTGCCAGTAGTAACGAACAGGGCGCGCACACTGAAGCTTTCTTT.

The chain employs TRBV5-1 and TRBJ2-3; D is ambiguous. Between the trimmed V and J ends, which lost 0 bases and 2 bases, there was a span of 4 bases. This CDR3 spans 13 amino acids. Germline CDR1 and CDR2: SGHRS and YFSETQ. The CDR3 sequence: CASSLDYTDTQYF. CDR3 DNA sequence: TGCGCCAGCAGCTTGGATTACACAGATACGCAGTATTTT.

The CDR3 DNA follows: TGCGCCAGCAGCCAGAGCCGGGACAGGGTGGCCGGGGAGCTGTTTTTT. Translated: CASSQSRDRVAGELFF. The chain recombines TRBV4-3 with TRBJ2-2; 9 bases fit TRBD1. The CDR3 spans 16 residues. The V gene's germline CDR1 is LGHNA and CDR2 YSLEER. Trimming removed 3 bases from V and 6 bases from J; junction bases left unmatched: 8.

The chain couples TRBV5-5 to TRBJ2-2; unclear D gene. Looked up from germline, CDR1 is SGHKS and CDR2 is YYEKEE (reference sequence). The CDR3 consists of 14 residues. With 4 bases removed from V and 0 bases from J, the gap between germline ends came to 7 bases. The CDR3 coding sequence is TGTGCCAGCAGCCTCCTCCCGAACACCGGGGAGCTGTTTTTT. Amino acids: CASSLLPNTGELFF. Full variable domain (outside the CDR3, taken from reference TRBV5-5 and TRBJ2-2): DAGVTQSPTHLIKTRGQQVTLRCSPISGHKSVSWYQQVLGQGPQFIFQYYEKEERGRGNFPDRFSARQFPNYSSELNVNALLLGDSALYLCASSLLPNTGELFFGEGSRLTVL.

The chain employs TRBV29-1 and TRBJ1-1; 8 nucleotides match TRBD1. Germline V gene sequence: CDR1 SQVTM, CDR2 ANQGSEA. The CDR3 length is 15 residues. V lost 5 bases to trimming and J lost 1 base; unmatched junction nucleotides: 9. In DNA, the CDR3 is TGCAGCGTTCTCGGGGCAGGGGGCGGGAACACTGAAGCTTTCTTT. Translated, it gives CSVLGAGGGNTEAFF.

This chain uses TRBV4-2 with TRBJ2-5; 8 positions match TRBD1. V shed 1 base, J shed 5 bases, and the junction held 0 bases outside the gene matches. Germline V gene lookup returns CDR1 LGHNA and CDR2 YNFKEQ. The CDR3 is made up of 13 amino acids. The CDR3 bases are TGTGCCAGCAGCCAAGGGACAGGGGAGACCCAGTACTTC. Translation: CASSQGTGETQYF.

This sequence joins TRBV18 and TRBJ1-3; D is unresolved. V was shortened by 0 bases and J by 2 bases, with 8 bases between the two germline ends. Germline-derived CDR1 and CDR2 are KGHSH and LQKENI. CDR3 length: 15 amino acids. Written as DNA, the CDR3 is TGTGCCAGCTCACCACCGGGCAGGACTGGAAACACCATATATTTT. Its translation is CASSPPGRTGNTIYF. Full variable domain (outside the CDR3, taken from reference TRBV18 and TRBJ1-3): NAGVMQNPRHLVRRRGQEARLRCSPMKGHSHVYWYRQLPEEGLKFMVYLQKENIIDESGMPKERFSAEFPKEGPSILRIQQVVRGDSAAYFCASSPPGRTGNTIYFGEGSWLTVV.

The rearrangement uses TRBV11-3 and TRBJ2-1, with unresolved D. V was cut by 0 bases and J by 2 bases, with 11 bases left in between. Germline CDR1 and CDR2: SGHNT and YENEEA. This CDR3 comprises 16 residues. The CDR3 sequence: CASSLDGGVAYNEQFF. The CDR3 region has the DNA TGTGCCAGCAGCTTAGATGGCGGAGTTGCCTACAATGAGCAGTTCTTC. The full variable domain, in which reference TRBV11-3 and TRBJ2-1 provide the parts outside the CDR3, is EAGVVQSPRYKIIEKKQPVAFWCNPISGHNTLYWYLQNLGQGPELLIRYENEEAVDDSQLPKDRFSAERLKGVDSTLKIQPAELGDSAVYLCASSLDGGVAYNEQFFGPGTRLTVL.

The gene calls are TRBV28 and TRBJ2-3; 11 nucleotides match TRBD2. The CDR3 totals 14 residues. The ends lost 6 bases at V and 2 bases at J; junction bases unmatched: 1. Looked up from germline, CDR1 is MDHEN and CDR2 is SYDVKM. The DNA for the CDR3 is TGTGCCAGCAGGACTAGCGGGACCACAGATACGCAGTATTTT. This translates into CASRTSGTTDTQYF.

A note on this clone: The germline gene is not matched at one end of the junction; a read error may be the cause. The chain joins TRBV5-1 to TRBJ2-7; TRBD1 is a possible D gene (5 bases). Germline V gene data show CDR1 as SGHRS and CDR2 as YFSETQ. There are 14 residues in the CDR3. The CDR3 here is CASILVQGAYEQYF. CDR3 in DNA: TGCGCCAGCATCTTGGTTCAGGGCGCCTACGAGCAGTACTTC.

The chain recombines TRBV9 with TRBJ1-1; unclear D gene. Germline V gene sequence: CDR1 SGDLS, CDR2 YYNGEE. V was clipped by 0 bases and J by 1 base, with 7 bases between them. CDR3 length: 14 residues. The CDR3 region is CASSVVQKNTEAFF. As DNA, the CDR3 is TGTGCCAGCAGCGTAGTCCAGAAGAACACTGAAGCTTTCTTT.

The V gene is TRBV6-1, the J gene TRBJ1-4, with no clear D. V lost 6 bases and J 0 bases, leaving 11 bases between the germline ends. Germline V lookup: CDR1 MNHNS, CDR2 SASEGT. The CDR3 covers 15 residues. The CDR3 DNA reads as TGTGCCAGCAGGCGACACAGTGCAACTAATGAAAAACTGTTTTTT. This encodes CASRRHSATNEKLFF.

The chain links TRBV7-9 to TRBJ2-2, with D maybe TRBD2 (5 bases). V shed 6 bases and J shed 5 bases, with 10 bases lying between them. Looked up from germline, CDR1 is SEHNR and CDR2 is FQNEAQ (reference sequence). CDR3 length: 13 amino acids. This CDR3 reads CASRSGVTGELFF. For the CDR3, the DNA is TGTGCCAGCAGGTCCGGGGTAACCGGGGAGCTGTTTTTT. Full variable domain (outside the CDR3, taken from reference TRBV7-9 and TRBJ2-2): DTGVSQNPRHKITKRGQNVTFRCDPISEHNRLYWYRQTLGQGPEFLTYFQNEAQLEKSRLLSDRFSAERPKGSFSTLEIQRTEQGDSAMYLCASRSGVTGELFFGEGSRLTVL.

CDR3 amino acids: CASFPGGRNNEQFF. CDR3 bases: TGTGCCAGCTTCCCGGGGGGCCGGAACAATGAGCAGTTCTTC. The chain carries TRBV18 and TRBJ2-1; D is perhaps TRBD2 (7 bases). This CDR3 is 14 amino acids long. The ends were cut back, 7 bases at V and 5 bases at J, with 15 bases in the middle. In germline, CDR1 is KGHSH, CDR2 LQKENI.

For this clone: The sample carries other DNA sequences with the same CDR3. The chain uses TRBV16 and TRBJ1-1, with D unclear. Trimming shortened V by 6 bases and J by 1 base, and 9 bases separated the two germline ends. CDR1 is KGHSY and CDR2 is FQNENV in the germline V gene. The CDR3 runs to 13 residues. CDR3 bases: TGTGCCAGCAGTGACCGGGGGAACACTGAAGCTTTCTTT. Its translation: CASSDRGNTEAFF.

This CDR3 is CASTTDRVGTGELFF. The CDR3 bases are TGTGCCAGTACCACCGACAGGGTTGGCACCGGGGAGCTGTTTTTT. V usage is TRBV19 and J usage is TRBJ2-2, with 7 bases matching TRBD1. The CDR3 loop spans 15 amino acids. Per germline, CDR1 LNHDA and CDR2 SQIVND (reference sequence). Germline trimming cut 7 bases from V and 4 bases from J; bases unmatched to any gene: 9. Combining the CDR3 with reference TRBV19 and TRBJ2-2 gives the whole variable domain DGGITQSPKYLFRKEGQNVTLSCEQNLNHDAMYWYRQDPGQGLRLIYYSQIVNDFQKGDIAEGYSVSREKKESFPLTVTSAQKNPTAFYLCASTTDRVGTGELFFGEGSRLTVL.

This chain links TRBV19 with TRBJ2-3; 7 bases line up with TRBD2. V trimming: 6 bases; J trimming: 2 bases; junction bases outside the gene matches: 8. This CDR3 has 15 amino acids. Germline loops: CDR1 LNHDA, CDR2 SQIVND (reference sequence). CDR3 nucleotides: TGTGCCAGTAGCCCACTAGCGAGATACACAGATACGCAGTATTTT. Translated: CASSPLARYTDTQYF.

V is TRBV18 and J is TRBJ1-1; 7 bases are a match to TRBD1. The CDR3 extends over 18 amino acids. Per germline, CDR1 KGHSH and CDR2 LQKENI. The V gene end was trimmed by 3 bases and the J gene end by 0 bases; junction bases not matched to a gene: 13. The CDR3 nucleotides are TGTGCCAGCTCACCCCGGTACAGGGGAGAAGGAGTGAACACTGAAGCTTTCTTT. This translates into CASSPRYRGEGVNTEAFF.

The chain is built from TRBV4-2 and TRBJ2-2; 7 bases map to TRBD2. This CDR3 region has 15 residues. V shed 8 bases, J shed 2 bases, and the junction held 8 bases outside the gene matches. Germline-derived CDR1 and CDR2 are LGHNA and YNFKEQ. The CDR3 loop reads CASHPWGGNTGELFF. The CDR3 DNA is TGTGCCAGCCACCCGTGGGGGGGAAACACCGGGGAGCTGTTTTTT.

The J gene is TRBJ2-1, the V gene TRBV29-1; maybe TRBD1 (7 bases). The CDR3 spans 12 residues. V was trimmed by 2 bases and J by 14 bases, leaving 16 bases between them. Germline V gene lookup returns CDR1 SQVTM and CDR2 ANQGSEA. CDR3 coding DNA: TGCAGCGTTGAAAGGGGGGAAACAGGGGAGTTCTTC. Protein product: CSVERGETGEFF.

The chain carries TRBV29-1 and TRBJ1-2; 10 nucleotides line up with TRBD1. The CDR3 is 13 amino acids. Germline V gene sequence: CDR1 SQVTM, CDR2 ANQGSEA. Trimming at V came to 5 bases and at J to 7 bases, leaving 7 bases not matched to a gene. CDR3 coding DNA: TGCAGCGTTCGAGGGACAGGGGCCGGTGGCTACACCTTC. Its translation is CSVRGTGAGGYTF.

A remark on this clone: One end of the junction does not line up with germline, which may come from a read error. The rearrangement links TRBV7-9 to TRBJ1-1, with D possibly TRBD1 on 5 matching bases. The germline CDR1 and CDR2 sequences are SEHNR and FQNEAQ (reference sequence). The CDR3 is 15 residues long. CDR3 bases: TGTTCCAGCAGCTCGGGTCAGGGTCTGAACACTGAAGCTTTCTTT. Protein sequence: CSSSSGQGLNTEAFF.

CDR3 bases: TGTGCCAGCAGCGCCGAGAGCTCCTATAATTCACCCCTCCACTTT. This translates into CASSAESSYNSPLHF. The J gene is TRBJ1-6, the V gene TRBV6-1; D remains unclear. From germline, CDR1 is MNHNS and CDR2 SASEGT. The CDR3 contains 15 residues. Deletions cut 6 bases from V and 0 bases from J, with 9 bases between.

The chain combines TRBV28 with TRBJ1-6; the D is unclear. The germline CDR1 and CDR2 sequences are MDHEN and SYDVKM. CDR3 length: 15 residues. The V end was cut by 6 bases, the J end by 5 bases, with 14 bases between. Here the CDR3 reads CASRLVGRNNSPLHF. CDR3 DNA: TGTGCCAGCAGATTGGTGGGGAGGAATAATTCACCCCTCCACTTT.